This TCR beta chain was captured in a study of CD8+ T cells in alopecia areata. Study summary: Treated patients were scored for severity by percent of scalp affected.

Sequencing relied on a cDNA template that was reverse transcribed from extracted RNA. The table came from immunoSEQ multiplex PCR; TCRdb's copy has only in-frame clones and leaves some out. The table lists roughly 200,000 clones, 40% to 65% of them singletons. Study-level points and caveats: One nonresponder makes the tie between baseline CD8+ expansion and response uncertain.

Comment on this clone: As yet, its antigen is unknown.

The ends were cut back, 5 bases at V and 5 bases at J, with 16 bases in the middle. Germline values: CDR1 PRHDT, CDR2 FYEKMQ (reference sequence). The CDR3 loop spans 15 amino acids. Described treatment: oral pan-JAK inhibitor, 5-10 mg twice daily. This chain joins TRBV13 and TRBJ2-1, with D possibly matching TRBD1 (5 bases). This sequence was found in a human donor with alopecia areata. Sequenced material: CD8+ T cells sorted from blood, taken at week 24, from a patient treated with tofacitinib. CDR3 bases: TGTGCCAGCAGCCCAGGGAAACTCCGGGACAATGAGCAGTTCTTC. Its protein is CASSPGKLRDNEQFF.